This is a list of T cell receptor beta chains from one sample in a study of shared clonotypes between healthy human individuals. Measured with immunoSEQ multiplex PCR; TCRdb has only the in-frame clones, and not every one. The sample yields around 2.5 million clones, 93% seen once. Sequencing was done on a sample of naive CD4+ T cells from PBMCs. Receptors originate from a man younger than 30 in good health. Some clones in this sample may be carry-over from other donors' samples. Each CDR3 is given with its conserved first and last residue. D genes are given only for firm matches. The size of a clone is reported for some rows only, either as once, few or many, or as a class for expanded clones.

NA	TRBJ2-7	TRBV2	NA	CATGIEGYYEQYF	TGTGCCACCGGAATAGAGGGCTACTACGAGCAGTACTTC
TRBD1	TRBJ2-2	TRBV4-3	NA	CASSHSSTGGAGTGELFF	TGCGCCAGCAGCCACTCTTCAACAGGGGGCGCAGGCACCGGGGAGCTGTTTTTT
NA	TRBJ2-5	TRBV5-1	NA	CASSLRDSDQETQYF	TGCGCCAGCAGCTTGAGGGACTCGGACCAAGAGACCCAGTACTTC
NA	TRBJ1-1	TRBV18	once	CASSPPSRSEAFF	TGTGCCAGCTCACCACCTTCGAGATCTGAAGCTTTCTTT
TRBD2	TRBJ2-3	TRBV25-1	NA	CASSDGLAFPDTQYF	TGTGCCAGCAGTGACGGACTAGCGTTCCCAGATACGCAGTATTTT
NA	TRBJ2-5	TRBV6-5	few	CASSYGETQYF	TGTGCCAGCAGTTACGGGGAGACCCAGTACTTC
NA	TRBJ2-6	TRBV7-2	NA	CASSFYSGVTGANVLTF	TGTGCCAGCAGCTTTTATTCAGGGGTGACTGGGGCCAACGTCCTGACTTTC
NA	TRBJ1-5	TRBV28	NA	CASTPSLGSHGNQPQHF	TGTGCCAGCACCCCAAGCCTGGGAAGTCATGGCAATCAGCCCCAGCATTTT
NA	TRBJ2-7	TRBV7-2	NA	CASSTRGAGPHEQYF	TGTGCCAGCAGCACCCGTGGGGCAGGCCCCCACGAGCAGTACTTC
TRBD1	TRBJ2-1	TRBV5-4	NA	CASSRGQESNEQFF	TGTGCCAGCAGCCGGGGACAGGAGAGCAATGAGCAGTTCTTC
NA	TRBJ1-5	TRBV11-3	NA	CASSLGRGAGNQPQHF	TGTGCCAGCAGCTTAGGAAGGGGTGCAGGCAATCAGCCCCAGCATTTT
NA	TRBJ2-1	TRBV5-1	NA	CASRRDPQVDEQFF	TGCGCCAGCAGGCGGGACCCGCAGGTCGATGAGCAGTTCTTC
NA	TRBJ1-4	TRBV28	NA	CASSLESTNEKLFF	TGTGCCAGCAGTTTAGAATCAACTAATGAAAAACTGTTTTTT
TRBD1	TRBJ1-2	TRBV7-8	NA	CASSPRTGDGYTF	TGTGCCAGCAGCCCTCGGACAGGGGATGGCTACACCTTC
NA	TRBJ2-7	TRBV6-1	NA	CASMGLPKKQYF	TGTGCCAGCATGGGCCTACCCAAGAAACAGTACTTC
NA	TRBJ2-7	TRBV19	NA	CASSTIGQTYEQYF	TGTGCCAGTAGTACAATAGGACAGACCTACGAGCAGTACTTC
NA	TRBJ2-5	TRBV28	NA	CASRPGRTGAQYF	TGTGCCAGCAGGCCGGGACGGACCGGAGCCCAGTACTTC
NA	TRBJ1-1	TRBV5-6	NA	CASSARRELNTEAFF	TGTGCCAGCAGCGCCCGGAGGGAATTGAACACTGAAGCTTTCTTT
TRBD1	TRBJ2-5	TRBV7-6	NA	CASSPPQTGGGETQYF	TGTGCCAGCAGCCCACCTCAGACAGGGGGCGGAGAGACCCAGTACTTC
TRBD1	TRBJ2-7	TRBV5-4	NA	CASSSPGRGRVEQYF	TGTGCCAGCAGCTCGCCCGGTAGGGGGCGCGTAGAGCAGTACTTC